The clone carrying this T cell receptor (beta chain) turned up a few times. Its antigen is still unknown. This record belongs to a study of neurological immune-mediated disorders. General study points: TCR-beta repertoires seemed private in all groups, with no expanded CDR3 amino acid sequences shared. HTLV-1-associated myelopathy had the most TCR clonal expansion, and multiple sclerosis had the least, less than healthy controls.

CDR1 is SGHDT and CDR2 is YYEEEE in the germline V gene. This CDR3 has 15 residues. V was trimmed by 4 bases and J by 2 bases, leaving 12 bases between them. The method for making cDNA was 5'RACE, and it used 10-nucleotide random UMIs. In each sequencing run, over 170 million TCR-beta sequences were generated from 15-18 subjects. A single record per CDR3 protein comes from TCRdb applying MiXCR to the 5' RACE reads. Here the sample spans about 50,000 distinct CDR3 sequences, approximately 16% being singletons. This chain joins TRBV5-6 and TRBJ2-2; D gene uncertain. The specimen was PBMCs. This TCR was recovered from a man aged 55 to 70 in good health. The CDR3 region is CASSPRISNTGELFF. CDR3 sequence (DNA): TGTGCCAGCAGCCCTAGGATCTCAAACACCGGGGAGCTGTTTTTT.